This entry lists 7 T cell receptor beta chains sequenced from one sample in a study of Graves' ophthalmopathy and Graves' hyperthyroidism. Scientists amplified the TCR beta CDR3 regions from RNA transcripts. The first-round RT-PCR employed HTBI primers together with the Qiagen OneStep RT-PCR kit. A multiplex PCR was then performed as the second round. MiXCR, applied by TCRdb to the multiplex PCR reads, yields one record per CDR3 protein. There are over a million distinct CDR3 sequences in the sample; 35% to 45% occur only once, and 11% lies in the top ten. Sample: peripheral blood or thyroid tissue (not recorded which). These TCRs come from an adult man with Graves' hyperthyroidism.

The chain has TRBV29-1 and TRBJ2-5; 13 bases map to TRBD2. Looked up from germline, CDR1 is SQVTM and CDR2 is ANQGSEA. Germline trimming cut 3 bases from V and 5 bases from J; bases unmatched to any gene: 3. This CDR3 has 14 residues. DNA for the CDR3: TGCAGCGTTGATGGGACTAGCGGGATTGAGACCCAGTACTTC. Residues: CSVDGTSGIETQYF. The whole variable domain, filled in from reference TRBV29-1 and TRBJ2-5, reads SAVISQKPSRDICQRGTSLTIQCQVDSQVTMMFWYRQQPGQSLTLIATANQGSEATYESGFVIDKFPISRPNLTFSTLTVSNMSPEDSSIYLCSVDGTSGIETQYFGPGTRLLVL.

J is TRBJ2-2 and V is TRBV5-6; maybe TRBD1 (5 bases). V lost 6 bases and J lost 1, with 10 bases in between. The CDR3 totals 14 residues. The germline V gene encodes CDR1 SGHDT and CDR2 YYEEEE. The CDR3 nucleotides read TGTGCCAGCAAGGGGAATTGGAACACCGGGGAGCTGTTTTTT. Translation gives CASKGNWNTGELFF.

V usage is TRBV7-3 and J usage is TRBJ2-6; TRBD2 aligns across 8 bases. The junction had 11 bases not matched to a gene; V was cut back by 5 bases and J by 2 bases. Germline CDR1 reads SGHTA; CDR2 reads FQGTGA. The CDR3 has 18 residues. The CDR3 spells CASSPRTSFSAGANVLTF. For the CDR3, the DNA is TGTGCCAGCAGCCCTAGGACTAGCTTCTCAGCTGGGGCCAACGTCCTGACTTTC.

This clonotype was picked up many times. This chain uses TRBV19 with TRBJ1-5; possibly TRBD1 for D (5 bases). This CDR3 spans 16 amino acids. Germline CDR1 is LNHDA and CDR2 is SQIVND (reference sequence). The V and J ends lost 5 bases and 6 bases respectively, with 20 bases between them. CDR3 DNA sequence: TGTGCCAGTAGTCCCCGGTGGCAGGGTATTTTTCAGCCCCAGCATTTT. The encoded protein is CASSPRWQGIFQPQHF.

This clonotype came up many times. The V call is TRBV19, the J call TRBJ2-7; 7 nucleotides agree with TRBD2. The CDR3 extends over 13 amino acids. CDR1 and CDR2 from the germline V gene are LNHDA and SQIVND (reference sequence). V was clipped by 9 bases and J by 5 bases; unmatched bases: 10. CDR3 amino acids: CASGQTSFHEQYF. CDR3 bases: TGTGCCAGCGGTCAGACTAGCTTTCACGAGCAGTACTTC.

This clonotype showed up many times. J is TRBJ1-1 and V is TRBV5-4, with D possibly being TRBD1 (5 bases). The CDR3 is made up of 16 amino acids. CDR1 is SGHNT and CDR2 is YYREEE in the germline V gene (reference sequence). Between the trimmed V and J ends, which lost 0 bases and 4 bases, there was a span of 16 bases. CDR3 residues: CASSLAGAGWFTEAFF. CDR3 coding DNA: TGTGCCAGCAGCTTGGCCGGGGCAGGGTGGTTCACTGAAGCTTTCTTT.

The chain combines TRBV30 with TRBJ2-7; tentative D call: TRBD2 (6 bases). CDR3 size: 11 residues. Trimming cost V 5 bases and J 4 bases, with 9 bases left between them. Germline values: CDR1 GTSNPN, CDR2 SVGIG (reference sequence). The CDR3 sequence is CAWVRGYEQYF. In nucleotides, the CDR3 is TGTGCCTGGGTTCGGGGGTACGAGCAGTACTTC. The variable domain in full, with the rest retrieved from reference TRBV30 and TRBJ2-7, is SQTIHQWPATLVQPVGSPLSLECTVEGTSNPNLYWYRQAAGRGLQLLFYSVGIGQISSEVPQNLSASRPQDRQFILSSKKLLLSDSGFYLCAWVRGYEQYFGPGTRLTVT.